This T cell receptor (beta chain) was documented in a study of blood T cell repertoires in COVID-19. At the level of the study: The United States, Italy and Spain supplied acute and convalescent COVID-19 samples. T cells, B-cell-depleted T cells, or PBMCs provided the cDNA or gDNA that served as material.

This clone turned up a few times. The CDR3 length is 15 residues. The ends were cut back, 1 base at V and 4 bases at J, with 11 bases in the middle. Germline V gene lookup returns CDR1 SGDLS and CDR2 YYNGEE. Original processing methods: Researchers report that nucleated cell counts were estimated from reference gene primer amplification. Clones were read by immunoSEQ multiplex PCR, and TCRdb kept only the in-frame ones, dropping some. D and trimming come from the DNA, and the V and J calls and clone size come from that table. The sample yields about 75,000 clones, less than 85% seen once. This clonotype was sampled from a human donor with acute or convalescent COVID-19. The donor label of this sample is uncertain. The chain links TRBV9 to TRBJ1-4; D gene unclear. The sequenced material came from peripheral blood. In DNA, the CDR3 is TGTGCCAGCAGCGTACTCTCCGGGAATAATGAAAAACTGTTTTTT. This encodes CASSVLSGNNEKLFF.